Listed below are T cell receptor beta chains from one sample, sequenced in a study of STAT5B mutations in CD4+ large granular lymphocyte leukemia. Profiled with immunoSEQ multiplex PCR; TCRdb holds only in-frame clones, not every one. The sample contains over 45,000 clones, approximately 70% of which appear only once. The sequenced sample was CD4+ T cells from blood buffy coats. The receptors were sampled from a human donor in good health. CDR3s include the opening cysteine and the closing phenylalanine or tryptophan. The D gene is left open where the match is weak. The size of a clone is reported for some rows only, either as once, few or many, or as a class for expanded clones.

abundance,d_gene,j_gene,v_gene,CDR3aa,CDR3nt
-,-,TRBJ1-1,TRBV10-3,CAISESGAQNTEAFF,TGTGCCATCAGTGAGTCGGGGGCTCAGAACACTGAAGCTTTCTTT
-,TRBD1,TRBJ2-7,TRBV19,CASSRDRGYEQYF,TGTGCCAGTTCCCGGGACAGAGGCTACGAGCAGTACTTC
-,TRBD2,TRBJ2-2,TRBV28,CASSLLAGGPDTGELFF,TGTGCCAGCAGTTTATTAGCGGGGGGGCCCGACACCGGGGAGCTGTTTTTT
-,TRBD1,TRBJ2-1,TRBV5-1,CASSLMAATGSNEQFF,TGCGCCAGCAGCTTGATGGCAGCGACAGGGTCGAATGAGCAGTTCTTC
-,-,TRBJ1-5,TRBV27,CASSLQLDQPQHF,TGTGCCAGCAGTTTGCAGCTAGATCAGCCCCAGCATTTT
-,-,TRBJ2-3,TRBV5-5,CASSGGATATDTQYF,TGTGCCAGCAGCGGAGGAGCGACAGCCACAGATACGCAGTATTTT
-,-,TRBJ1-5,TRBV6-5,CASRPYSNQPQHF,TGTGCCAGCAGGCCGTATAGCAATCAGCCCCAGCATTTT
-,-,TRBJ2-3,TRBV11-2,CASSSMPASTDTQYF,TGTGCCAGCAGTTCGATGCCGGCAAGCACAGATACGCAGTATTTT
-,-,TRBJ2-3,TRBV9,CASSVTRMDTQYF,TGTGCCAGCAGCGTAACCAGGATGGATACGCAGTATTTT
-,-,TRBJ2-4,TRBV18,CASSNTLAKNIQYF,TGTGCCAGCTCGAACACTTTAGCCAAAAACATTCAGTACTTC
-,-,TRBJ1-1,TRBV19,CASSLLQGASGGAFF,TGTGCCAGTAGCCTTCTACAGGGAGCGAGTGGGGGAGCTTTCTTT
-,-,TRBJ1-3,TRBV4-2,CASSQLVDSGGGNTIYF,TGTGCCAGCAGCCAGTTAGTGGACTCGGGCGGTGGAAACACCATATATTTT
-,-,TRBJ1-6,TRBV2,CASSFGRGVAPLHF,TGTGCCAGCAGTTTTGGCAGGGGCGTAGCACCCCTCCACTTT
-,-,TRBJ2-3,TRBV9,CASSAPLGTADTQYF,TGTGCCAGCAGCGCCCCCTTAGGGACCGCTGATACGCAGTATTTT
-,-,TRBJ2-1,TRBV7-2,CASSPWTSSYNEQFF,TGTGCCAGCAGCCCTTGGACAAGCTCCTACAATGAGCAGTTCTTC
-,TRBD1,TRBJ2-7,TRBV19,CASSIPGQGSYEQYF,TGTGCCAGTAGTATTCCGGGACAGGGATCCTACGAGCAGTACTTC
-,-,TRBJ2-5,TRBV9,CASSVGEGETQYF,TGTGCCAGCAGCGTAGGCGAGGGCGAGACCCAGTACTTC
-,-,TRBJ1-2,TRBV7-9,CASSLGGVSGYTF,TGTGCCAGCAGCTTAGGAGGGGTCTCCGGCTACACCTTC
-,-,TRBJ2-7,TRBV5-1,CASSLLTGTYEQYF,TGCGCCAGCAGCTTGCTAACAGGAACCTACGAGCAGTACTTC
-,TRBD2,TRBJ2-1,TRBV11-2,CASSLDGLAGGLEQFF,TGTGCCAGCAGCTTAGATGGCCTAGCGGGGGGTCTGGAGCAGTTCTTC
-,TRBD2,TRBJ2-2,TRBV7-6,CASSSPGLATGELFF,TGTGCCAGCAGCTCGCCGGGACTAGCGACCGGGGAGCTGTTTTTT
medium-sized,-,TRBJ1-1,TRBV6-6,CASSYGALNTEAFF,TGTGCCAGCAGTTACGGGGCCCTGAACACTGAAGCTTTCTTT
-,TRBD1,TRBJ1-1,TRBV2,CASSDGGQGATEAFF,TGTGCCAGCAGTGATGGGGGACAGGGGGCCACTGAAGCTTTCTTT
once,-,TRBJ2-5,TRBV5-1,CASSIGQIPQETQYF,TGCGCCAGCAGCATAGGACAGATTCCTCAAGAGACCCAGTACTTC
-,TRBD1,TRBJ2-1,TRBV28,CASTAGGVNNEQFF,TGTGCCAGCACGGCAGGGGGCGTCAACAATGAGCAGTTCTTC
-,TRBD2,TRBJ2-1,TRBV10-3,CAISSGGGDNEQFF,TGTGCCATCAGCTCGGGGGGAGGGGACAATGAGCAGTTCTTC
-,-,TRBJ2-7,TRBV7-2,CASSLGGTNYEQYF,TGTGCCAGCAGCTTAGGAGGGACAAATTACGAGCAGTACTTC
-,TRBD2,TRBJ2-5,TRBV6-5,CASSYGGLAGQETQYF,TGTGCCAGCAGTTACGGGGGACTAGCGGGCCAAGAGACCCAGTACTTC
-,-,TRBJ1-1,TRBV6-4,CASSKEANTEAFF,TGTGCCAGCAGTAAGGAGGCAAACACTGAAGCTTTCTTT
-,TRBD2,TRBJ2-5,TRBV5-1,CASSLVLAGQETQYF,TGCGCCAGCAGCTTGGTTCTAGCGGGGCAAGAGACCCAGTACTTC
-,-,TRBJ2-1,TRBV2,CASSVGLGGGGLDEQFF,TGTGCCAGCAGTGTCGGATTAGGGGGCGGGGGGCTGGATGAGCAGTTCTTC
-,-,TRBJ1-5,TRBV18,CASSPSTGQEVQHF,TGTGCCAGCTCACCATCTACAGGGCAGGAGGTCCAGCATTTT
-,TRBD1,TRBJ2-1,TRBV10-3,CAISEGGQGNYNEQFF,TGTGCCATCAGTGAAGGGGGACAGGGTAACTACAATGAGCAGTTCTTC
-,TRBD2,TRBJ2-1,TRBV6-1,CASSDVAGGTYNEQFF,TGTGCCAGCAGTGACGTAGCGGGGGGGACTTACAATGAGCAGTTCTTC
-,-,TRBJ2-3,TRBV6-5,CASRDRVTDTQYF,TGTGCCAGCCGTGACAGAGTCACAGATACGCAGTATTTT
-,-,TRBJ2-2,TRBV7-8,CASSRAGGGPSGELFF,TGTGCCAGCAGCCGAGCCGGAGGGGGGCCATCCGGGGAGCTGTTTTTT
-,-,TRBJ1-6,TRBV30,CAWRSPGGPLHF,TGTGCCTGGAGATCCCCGGGGGGACCCCTCCACTTT
once,-,TRBJ1-2,TRBV6-6,CASRRSEDGYTF,TGTGCCAGCAGGCGCTCAGAGGATGGCTACACCTTC
-,TRBD1,TRBJ2-1,TRBV7-2,CASSLVRGQGALNEQFF,TGTGCCAGCAGCTTAGTGCGGGGACAGGGGGCGCTTAATGAGCAGTTCTTC
-,TRBD1,TRBJ2-5,TRBV5-4,CASSPMDREETQYF,TGTGCCAGCAGCCCGATGGACAGGGAGGAGACCCAGTACTTC
once,-,TRBJ1-1,TRBV28,CASSLGGAPQWNTEAFF,TGTGCCAGCAGTTTAGGGGGGGCGCCCCAATGGAACACTGAAGCTTTCTTT
-,-,TRBJ2-7,TRBV6-1,CASSEKGPLYEQYF,TGTGCCAGCAGTGAAAAGGGACCGCTATACGAGCAGTACTTC
-,-,TRBJ1-1,TRBV7-8,CASSTQALGEAFF,TGTGCCAGCAGCACCCAGGCGCTCGGTGAAGCTTTCTTT
-,TRBD2,TRBJ2-5,TRBV6-5,CASSYGIGGAGETQYF,TGTGCCAGCAGTTACGGGATCGGGGGGGCGGGTGAGACCCAGTACTTC
-,-,TRBJ2-5,TRBV18,CASSPKSLETQYF,TGTGCCAGCTCACCAAAGAGCCTCGAGACCCAGTACTTC
few,-,TRBJ1-4,TRBV30,CAWSMVTGGEKLFF,TGTGCCTGGAGTATGGTAACGGGGGGTGAAAAACTGTTTTTT
-,-,TRBJ1-5,TRBV15,CATSRGQANNQPQHF,TGTGCCACCAGCAGAGGACAGGCGAACAATCAGCCCCAGCATTTT
-,-,TRBJ1-2,TRBV5-1,CASSLDGNGYTF,TGCGCCAGCAGCTTGGATGGGAATGGCTACACCTTC
-,-,TRBJ1-2,TRBV2,CASSSQGIGGYTF,TGTGCCAGCAGTTCCCAGGGAATTGGTGGCTACACCTTC
few,-,TRBJ1-3,TRBV14,CASSQESPRDIGNTIYF,TGTGCCAGCAGCCAAGAAAGTCCCCGGGACATTGGAAACACCATATATTTT
few,-,TRBJ1-3,TRBV28,CASSSGTSGNTIYF,TGTGCCAGCAGTTCGGGGACCTCTGGAAACACCATATATTTT
-,-,TRBJ2-7,TRBV2,CASSEGGYEQYF,TGTGCCAGCAGTGAAGGGGGCTACGAGCAGTACTTC
-,TRBD2,TRBJ2-7,TRBV2,CASSRTSGGSYEQYF,TGTGCCAGCAGTAGGACTAGCGGGGGTAGTTACGAGCAGTACTTC
few,-,TRBJ1-4,TRBV30,CAWSLTGGKLFF,TGTGCCTGGAGTCTTACCGGAGGAAAACTGTTTTTT
-,-,TRBJ1-2,TRBV7-9,CASSFHYGYTF,TGTGCCAGCAGCTTCCACTATGGCTACACCTTC